This TCR beta chain was identified during a study of T cells in Graves' hyperthyroidism and ophthalmopathy. Points from the study as a whole: In validation, the model predicted ophthalmopathy. These predictions came a median approximately 5.9 months before onset.

The investigators amplified TCR beta CDR3 regions from RNA transcripts. The HTBI primer set drove a first-round RT-PCR of the TCR CDR3. From the multiplex PCR reads, TCRdb called clonotypes with MiXCR, one entry per CDR3 protein. The profile shows approximately 510,000 distinct CDR3 sequences, roughly 20% of them singletons. This clonotype appeared once. The antigen is undetermined. Lactation, pregnancy, other autoimmune disease or uncontrolled infection excluded patients. The source of the PBMCs was about 10 ml of fresh peripheral blood. The sequence derives from a man between 18 and 29 years old with Graves' hyperthyroidism. The sample was blood.

The CDR3 reads CASSPRTSGREMGFETQYF. The CDR3, as DNA: TGTGCCAGCAGCCCCAGGACTAGCGGGAGGGAAATGGGGTTTGAGACCCAGTACTTC. This chain connects TRBV13 to TRBJ2-5, with 15 bases matching TRBD2. The germline gives CDR1 PRHDT, CDR2 FYEKMQ (reference sequence). The CDR3 is 19 residues long. Unmatched junction bases numbered 15, after V lost 5 bases and J lost 5 bases.